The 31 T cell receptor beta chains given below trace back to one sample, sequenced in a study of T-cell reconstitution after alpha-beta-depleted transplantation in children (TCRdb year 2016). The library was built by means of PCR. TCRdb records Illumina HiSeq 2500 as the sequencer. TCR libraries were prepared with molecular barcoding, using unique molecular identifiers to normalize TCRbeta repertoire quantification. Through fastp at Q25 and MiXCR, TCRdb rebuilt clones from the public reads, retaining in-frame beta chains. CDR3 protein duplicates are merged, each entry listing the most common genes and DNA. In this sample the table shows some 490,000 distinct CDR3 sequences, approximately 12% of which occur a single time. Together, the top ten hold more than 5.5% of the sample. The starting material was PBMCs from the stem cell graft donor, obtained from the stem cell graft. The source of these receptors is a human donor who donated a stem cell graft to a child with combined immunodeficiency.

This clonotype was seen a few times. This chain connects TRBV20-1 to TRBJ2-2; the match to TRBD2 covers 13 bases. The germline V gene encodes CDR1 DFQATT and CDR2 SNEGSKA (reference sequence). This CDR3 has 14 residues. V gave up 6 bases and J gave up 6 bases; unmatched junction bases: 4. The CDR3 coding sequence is TGCAGTGCGGGGGGGACTAGCGGGGCCGGGGAGCTGTTTTTT. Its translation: CSAGGTSGAGELFF.

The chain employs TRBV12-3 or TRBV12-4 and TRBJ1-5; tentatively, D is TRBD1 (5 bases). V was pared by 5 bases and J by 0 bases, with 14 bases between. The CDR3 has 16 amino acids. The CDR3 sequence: CASSPGPPYSNQPQHF. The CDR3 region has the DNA TGTGCCAGCAGTCCGGGACCCCCTTATAGCAATCAGCCCCAGCATTTT.

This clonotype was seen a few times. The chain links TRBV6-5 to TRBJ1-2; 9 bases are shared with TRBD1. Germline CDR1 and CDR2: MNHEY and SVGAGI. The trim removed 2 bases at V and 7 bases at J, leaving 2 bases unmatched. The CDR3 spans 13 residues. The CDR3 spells CASSYGTGFGYTF. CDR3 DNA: TGTGCCAGCAGTTACGGGACAGGGTTTGGCTACACCTTC.

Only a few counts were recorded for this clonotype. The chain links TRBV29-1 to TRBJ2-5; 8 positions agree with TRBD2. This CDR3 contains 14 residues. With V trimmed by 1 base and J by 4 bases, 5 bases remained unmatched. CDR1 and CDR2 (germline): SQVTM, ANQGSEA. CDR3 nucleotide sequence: TGCAGCGTTGAAGTCGCGGGGGGTCGAGAGACCCAGTACTTC. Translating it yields CSVEVAGGRETQYF.

CDR3 coding DNA: TGTGCCAGCAGCCCCAGCGGGGCGGGGGGCCATGAGGCCGGGGAGCTGTTTTTT. Protein product: CASSPSGAGGHEAGELFF. The rearrangement uses TRBV9 and TRBJ2-2; 8 bases are shared with TRBD2. The CDR3 sequence is 18 residues long. The V gene end was trimmed by 4 bases and the J gene end by 6 bases; junction bases not matched to a gene: 17. CDR1 is SGDLS, CDR2 YYNGEE, per germline.

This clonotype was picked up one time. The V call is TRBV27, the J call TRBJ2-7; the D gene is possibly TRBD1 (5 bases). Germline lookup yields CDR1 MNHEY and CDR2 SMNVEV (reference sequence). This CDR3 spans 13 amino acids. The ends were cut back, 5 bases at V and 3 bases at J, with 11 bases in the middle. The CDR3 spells CASSMTAGYEQYF. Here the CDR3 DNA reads TGTGCCAGCAGTATGACAGCAGGCTACGAGCAGTACTTC.

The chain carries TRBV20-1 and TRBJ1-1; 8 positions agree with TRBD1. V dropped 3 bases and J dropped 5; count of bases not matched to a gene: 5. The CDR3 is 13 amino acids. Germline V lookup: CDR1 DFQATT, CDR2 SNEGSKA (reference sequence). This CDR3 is CSASAGGRTEAFF. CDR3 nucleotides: TGCAGTGCTAGCGCAGGGGGCAGGACTGAAGCTTTCTTT.

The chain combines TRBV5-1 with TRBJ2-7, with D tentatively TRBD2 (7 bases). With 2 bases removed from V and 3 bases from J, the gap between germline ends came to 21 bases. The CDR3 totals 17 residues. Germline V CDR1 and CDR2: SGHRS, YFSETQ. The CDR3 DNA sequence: TGCGCCAGCAGCTTCGGGGGGCCGGGAGCGGGCAACTACGAGCAGTACTTC. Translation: CASSFGGPGAGNYEQYF.

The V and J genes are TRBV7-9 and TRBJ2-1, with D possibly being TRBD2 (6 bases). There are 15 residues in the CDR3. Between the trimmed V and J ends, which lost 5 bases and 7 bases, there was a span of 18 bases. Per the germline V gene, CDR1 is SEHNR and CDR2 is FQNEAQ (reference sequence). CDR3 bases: TGTGCCAGCAGCCTCCCCGGCGGGGCGGATAATGAGCAGTTCTTC. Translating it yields CASSLPGGADNEQFF. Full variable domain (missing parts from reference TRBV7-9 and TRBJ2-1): DTGVSQNPRHKITKRGQNVTFRCDPISEHNRLYWYRQTLGQGPEFLTYFQNEAQLEKSRLLSDRFSAERPKGSFSTLEIQRTEQGDSAMYLCASSLPGGADNEQFFGPGTRLTVL.

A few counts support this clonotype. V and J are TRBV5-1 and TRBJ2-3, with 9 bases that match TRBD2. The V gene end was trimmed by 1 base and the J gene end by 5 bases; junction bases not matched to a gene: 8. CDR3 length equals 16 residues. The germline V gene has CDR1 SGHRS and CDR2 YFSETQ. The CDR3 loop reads CASSLFLAGFIDTQYF. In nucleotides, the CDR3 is TGCGCCAGCAGCTTGTTTCTAGCGGGGTTCATAGATACGCAGTATTTT. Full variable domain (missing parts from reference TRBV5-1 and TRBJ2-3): KAGVTQTPRYLIKTRGQQVTLSCSPISGHRSVSWYQQTPGQGLQFLFEYFSETQRNKGNFPGRFSGRQFSNSRSEMNVSTLELGDSALYLCASSLFLAGFIDTQYFGPGTRLTVL.

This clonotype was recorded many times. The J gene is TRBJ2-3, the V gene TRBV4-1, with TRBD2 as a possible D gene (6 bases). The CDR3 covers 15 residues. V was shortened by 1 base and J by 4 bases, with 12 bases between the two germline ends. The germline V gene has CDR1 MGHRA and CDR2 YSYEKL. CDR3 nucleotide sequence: TGCGCCAGCAGCCAAGTAGCGGATAGCTCAGATACGCAGTATTTT. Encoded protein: CASSQVADSSDTQYF.

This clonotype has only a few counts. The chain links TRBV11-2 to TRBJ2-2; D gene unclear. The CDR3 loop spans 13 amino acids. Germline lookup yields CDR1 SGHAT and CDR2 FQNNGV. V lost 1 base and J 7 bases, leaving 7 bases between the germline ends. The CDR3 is CASSLAAVGELFF. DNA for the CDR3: TGTGCCAGCAGCTTAGCGGCGGTCGGGGAGCTGTTTTTT.

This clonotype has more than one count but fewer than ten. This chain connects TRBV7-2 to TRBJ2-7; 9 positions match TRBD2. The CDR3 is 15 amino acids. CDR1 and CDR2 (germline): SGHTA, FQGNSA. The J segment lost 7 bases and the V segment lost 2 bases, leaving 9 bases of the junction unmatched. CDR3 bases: TGTGCCAGCAGCTTAATTGGTAGCGGGAGCCTTGAGCAGTACTTC. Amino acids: CASSLIGSGSLEQYF.

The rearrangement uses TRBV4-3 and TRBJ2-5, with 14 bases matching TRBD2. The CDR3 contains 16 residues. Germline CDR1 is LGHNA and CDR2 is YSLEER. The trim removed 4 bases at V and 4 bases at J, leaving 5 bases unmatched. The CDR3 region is CASSPGTSGSPETQYF. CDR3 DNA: TGCGCCAGCAGCCCTGGGACTAGCGGGAGCCCAGAGACCCAGTACTTC.

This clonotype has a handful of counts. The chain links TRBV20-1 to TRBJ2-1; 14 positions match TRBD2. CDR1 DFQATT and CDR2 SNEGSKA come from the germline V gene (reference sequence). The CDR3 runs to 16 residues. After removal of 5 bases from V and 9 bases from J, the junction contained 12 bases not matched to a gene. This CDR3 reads CSAPQRTSGGQGEQFF. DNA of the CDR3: TGCAGTGCTCCCCAGAGGACTAGCGGGGGGCAGGGTGAGCAGTTCTTC.

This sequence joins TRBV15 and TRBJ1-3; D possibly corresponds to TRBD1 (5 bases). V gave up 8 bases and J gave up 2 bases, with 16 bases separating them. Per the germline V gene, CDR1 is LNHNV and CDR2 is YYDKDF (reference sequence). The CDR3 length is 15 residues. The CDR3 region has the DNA TGTGCCACCCAGAAGAATGCGGACACTGGAAACACCATATATTTT. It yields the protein CATQKNADTGNTIYF.

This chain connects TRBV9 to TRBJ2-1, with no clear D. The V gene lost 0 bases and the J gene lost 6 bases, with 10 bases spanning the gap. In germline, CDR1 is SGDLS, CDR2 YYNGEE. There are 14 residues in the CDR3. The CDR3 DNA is TGTGCCAGCAGCGTAGGTATAAACCCCAATGAGCAGTTCTTC. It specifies CASSVGINPNEQFF.

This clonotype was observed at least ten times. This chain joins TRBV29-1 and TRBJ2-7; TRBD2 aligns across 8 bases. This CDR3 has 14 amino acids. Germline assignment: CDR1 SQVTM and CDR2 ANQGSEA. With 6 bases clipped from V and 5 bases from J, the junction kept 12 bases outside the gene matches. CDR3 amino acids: CSVPGGAGSDEQYF. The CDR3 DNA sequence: TGCAGCGTCCCCGGGGGGGCAGGGAGCGACGAGCAGTACTTC.

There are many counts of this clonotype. The CDR3 is CASSPDLTRSGNEQFF. Written as DNA, the CDR3 is TGTGCCAGCAGCCCTGACCTAACTAGATCGGGGAATGAGCAGTTCTTC. This sequence joins TRBV12-3 or TRBV12-4 and TRBJ2-1; tentative D call: TRBD2 (5 bases). Deletions cut 6 bases from V and 7 bases from J, with 22 bases between. The CDR3 extends over 16 amino acids.

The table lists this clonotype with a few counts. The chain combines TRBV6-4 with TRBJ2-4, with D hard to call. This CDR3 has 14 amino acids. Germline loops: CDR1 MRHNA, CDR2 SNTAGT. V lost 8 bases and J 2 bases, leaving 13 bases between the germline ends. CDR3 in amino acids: CASPGGAPKNIQYF. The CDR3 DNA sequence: TGTGCCAGCCCAGGCGGTGCCCCCAAAAACATTCAGTACTTC.

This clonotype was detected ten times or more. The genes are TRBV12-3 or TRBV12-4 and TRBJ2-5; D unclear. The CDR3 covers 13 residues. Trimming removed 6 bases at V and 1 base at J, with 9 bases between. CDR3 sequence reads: CASRSEIQETQYF. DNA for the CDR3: TGTGCCAGCAGATCCGAGATCCAAGAGACCCAGTACTTC.

The CDR3 sequence: CAISERRVERTDTQYF. CDR3 nucleotide sequence: TGTGCCATCAGTGAGAGGAGGGTAGAGCGCACAGATACGCAGTATTTT. The rearrangement links TRBV10-3 to TRBJ2-3; TRBD2 is a possible D gene (6 bases). Trimming took 2 bases from V and 1 from J, leaving 13 bases between them. This CDR3 has 16 residues. Germline assignment: CDR1 ENHRY and CDR2 SYGVKD.

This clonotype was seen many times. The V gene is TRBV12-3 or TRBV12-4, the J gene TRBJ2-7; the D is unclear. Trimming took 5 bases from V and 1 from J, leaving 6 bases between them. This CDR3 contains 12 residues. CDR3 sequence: CASSRLSYEQYF. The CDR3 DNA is TGTGCCAGCAGTCGCCTGTCCTACGAGCAGTACTTC.

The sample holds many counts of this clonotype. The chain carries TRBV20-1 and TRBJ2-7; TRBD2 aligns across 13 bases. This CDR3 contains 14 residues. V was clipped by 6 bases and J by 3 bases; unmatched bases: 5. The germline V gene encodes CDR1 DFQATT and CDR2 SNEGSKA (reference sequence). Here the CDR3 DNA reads TGCAGTGCCACTAGCGGGAGGGAACTCTACGAGCAGTACTTC. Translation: CSATSGRELYEQYF.

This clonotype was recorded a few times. The CDR3 DNA reads as TGTGCCAGCAGCTTAGACCCCTCCTCAGAGACCCAGTACTTC. It yields the protein CASSLDPSSETQYF. The V and J genes are TRBV11-2 and TRBJ2-5, with no clear D. The CDR3 length is 14 residues. Germline CDR1 reads SGHAT; CDR2 reads FQNNGV. The V end was cut by 0 bases, the J end by 4 bases, with 9 bases between.

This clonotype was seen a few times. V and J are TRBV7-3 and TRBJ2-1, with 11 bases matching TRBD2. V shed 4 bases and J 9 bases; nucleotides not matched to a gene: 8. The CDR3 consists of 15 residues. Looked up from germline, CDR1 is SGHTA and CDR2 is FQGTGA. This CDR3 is CASSSTSGGGGEQFF. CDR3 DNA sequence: TGTGCCAGCAGCTCAACTAGCGGGGGAGGCGGTGAGCAGTTCTTC. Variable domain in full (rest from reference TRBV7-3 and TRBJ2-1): GAGVSQTPSNKVTEKGKYVELRCDPISGHTALYWYRQSLGQGPEFLIYFQGTGAADDSGLPNDRFFAVRPEGSVSTLKIQRTERGDSAVYLCASSSTSGGGGEQFFGPGTRLTVL.

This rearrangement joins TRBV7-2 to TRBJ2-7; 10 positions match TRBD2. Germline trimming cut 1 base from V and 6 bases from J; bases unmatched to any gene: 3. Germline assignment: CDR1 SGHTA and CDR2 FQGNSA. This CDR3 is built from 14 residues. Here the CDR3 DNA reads TGTGCCAGCAGCTTAGAGCTAGCGGGAGCCGAGCAGTACTTC. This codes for CASSLELAGAEQYF.

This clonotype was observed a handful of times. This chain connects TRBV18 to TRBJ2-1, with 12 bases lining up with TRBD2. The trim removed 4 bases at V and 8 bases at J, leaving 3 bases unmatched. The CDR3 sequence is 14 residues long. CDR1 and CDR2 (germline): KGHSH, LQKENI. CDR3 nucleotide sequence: TGTGCCAGCTCACGACTAGCGGGAGACGATGAGCAGTTCTTC. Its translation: CASSRLAGDDEQFF. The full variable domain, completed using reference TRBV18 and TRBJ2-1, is NAGVMQNPRHLVRRRGQEARLRCSPMKGHSHVYWYRQLPEEGLKFMVYLQKENIIDESGMPKERFSAEFPKEGPSILRIQQVVRGDSAAYFCASSRLAGDDEQFFGPGTRLTVL.

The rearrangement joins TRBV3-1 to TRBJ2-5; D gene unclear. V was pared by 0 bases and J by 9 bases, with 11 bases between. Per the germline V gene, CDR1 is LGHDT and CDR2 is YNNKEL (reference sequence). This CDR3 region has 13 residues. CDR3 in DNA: TGTGCCAGCAGCCAAGATCGGCAAGAAGCCCAGTACTTC. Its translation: CASSQDRQEAQYF.

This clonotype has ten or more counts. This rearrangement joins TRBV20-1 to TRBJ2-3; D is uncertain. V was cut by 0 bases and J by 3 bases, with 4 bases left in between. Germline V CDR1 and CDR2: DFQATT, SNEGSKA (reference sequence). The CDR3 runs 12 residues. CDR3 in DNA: TGCAGTGCTAGAGATCGAACAGATACGCAGTATTTT. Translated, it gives CSARDRTDTQYF.

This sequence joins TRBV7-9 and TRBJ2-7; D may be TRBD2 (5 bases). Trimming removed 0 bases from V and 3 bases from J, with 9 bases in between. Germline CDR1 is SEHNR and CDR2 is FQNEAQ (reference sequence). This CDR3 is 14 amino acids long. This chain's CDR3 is CASSLAPGFYEQYF. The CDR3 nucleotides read TGTGCCAGCAGCTTAGCCCCGGGATTCTACGAGCAGTACTTC.